In this sample, the clone carrying this T cell receptor beta chain turned up a few times. The target antigen is unknown. The sample comes from a study of T-cell reconstitution after alpha-beta-depleted transplantation in children. Study results and limitations: Diversity of TCRbeta at day 60 was high in some patients, arising from surviving recipient T cells and thymic progenitors.

Construction of the TCRbeta library involved unique molecular identifiers. Via MiXCR, TCRdb re-called the PCR reads, giving one row per CDR3 protein. The table records around 580,000 distinct CDR3 sequences, 25% to 30% of them present only once. Trimming stripped 0 bases from V and 0 bases from J, with 10 bases between. This CDR3 spans 16 amino acids. Germline V gives CDR1 SGHRS, CDR2 YFSETQ. This receptor was identified in a boy under three years old with Wiskott-Aldrich syndrome, due to receive a stem cell transplant. The chain employs TRBV5-1 and TRBJ2-1, with a weak D call TRBD2 (5 bases). Material: PBMCs, obtained before TCRalphabeta/CD19-depleted stem cell transplant. The CDR3 loop is CASSLVLGSSYNEQFF. For the CDR3, the DNA is TGCGCCAGCAGCTTGGTCTTGGGGAGCTCCTACAATGAGCAGTTCTTC.